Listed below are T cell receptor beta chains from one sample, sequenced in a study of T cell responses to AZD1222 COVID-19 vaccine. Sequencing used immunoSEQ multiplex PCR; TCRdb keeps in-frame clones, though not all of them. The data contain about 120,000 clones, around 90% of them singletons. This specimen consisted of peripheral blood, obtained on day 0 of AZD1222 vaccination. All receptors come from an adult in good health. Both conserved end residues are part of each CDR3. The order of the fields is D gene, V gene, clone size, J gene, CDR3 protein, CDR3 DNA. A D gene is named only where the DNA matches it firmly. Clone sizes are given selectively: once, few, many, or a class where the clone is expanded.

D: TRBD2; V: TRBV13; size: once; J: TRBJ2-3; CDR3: CASRTGLAGTDTQYF; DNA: TGTGCCAGCAGAACGGGACTAGCGGGGACAGATACGCAGTATTTT
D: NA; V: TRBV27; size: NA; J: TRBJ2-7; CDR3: CASSFGGGSSYEQYF; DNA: TGTGCCAGCAGTTTTGGCGGGGGCAGCTCCTACGAGCAGTACTTC
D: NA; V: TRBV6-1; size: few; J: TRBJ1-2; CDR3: CASSEVEGLTGYTF; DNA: TGTGCCAGCAGTGAAGTTGAGGGGTTAACTGGCTACACCTTC
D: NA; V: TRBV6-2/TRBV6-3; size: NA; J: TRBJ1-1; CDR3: CASSFRTLEAFF; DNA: TGTGCCAGCAGTTTTAGAACCCTTGAAGCTTTCTTT
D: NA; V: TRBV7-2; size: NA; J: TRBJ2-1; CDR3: CASSSGLHNEQFF; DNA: TGTGCCAGCAGTTCAGGACTCCACAATGAGCAGTTCTTC
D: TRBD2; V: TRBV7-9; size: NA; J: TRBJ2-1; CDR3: CASSLGLAGPRSYNEQFF; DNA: TGTGCCAGCAGCTTAGGACTAGCGGGACCGCGGTCCTACAATGAGCAGTTCTTC
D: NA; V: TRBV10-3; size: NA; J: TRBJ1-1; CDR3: CAISEGHLNTEAFF; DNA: TGTGCCATCAGTGAGGGACACCTGAACACTGAAGCTTTCTTT
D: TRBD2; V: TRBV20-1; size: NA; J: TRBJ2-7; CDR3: CSASQAGGGRYEQYF; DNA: TGCAGTGCTAGTCAAGCGGGAGGGGGAAGGTACGAGCAGTACTTC
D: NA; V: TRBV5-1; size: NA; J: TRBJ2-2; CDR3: CASSPDSHTGELFF; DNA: TGCGCCAGCAGCCCCGACTCCCACACCGGGGAGCTGTTTTTT
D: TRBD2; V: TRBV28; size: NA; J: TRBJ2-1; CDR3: CASSSKMTSAAYNEQFF; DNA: TGTGCCAGCAGTTCCAAAATGACTAGCGCTGCCTACAATGAGCAGTTCTTC
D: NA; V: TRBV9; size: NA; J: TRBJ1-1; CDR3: CASSPRAGTGYKEAFF; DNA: TGTGCCAGCAGCCCACGGGCGGGTACCGGATATAAGGAAGCTTTCTTT
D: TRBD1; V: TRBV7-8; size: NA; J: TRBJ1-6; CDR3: CASSSRDRGGWNSPLHF; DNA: TGTGCCAGCAGCTCTCGGGACAGGGGCGGGTGGAATTCACCCCTCCACTTT
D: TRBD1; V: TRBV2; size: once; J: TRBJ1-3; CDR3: CASSGYRQGTGNTIYF; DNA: TGTGCCAGCAGTGGGTATCGACAGGGGACTGGAAACACCATATATTTT
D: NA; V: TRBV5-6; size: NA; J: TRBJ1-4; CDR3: CASSSSGDLSEKLFF; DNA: TGTGCCAGCAGCTCCTCAGGGGATCTAAGTGAAAAACTGTTTTTT
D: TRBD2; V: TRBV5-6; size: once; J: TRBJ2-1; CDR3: CASSLTGLGTSSYNEQFF; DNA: TGTGCCAGCAGCTTGACAGGACTAGGCACTTCCTCCTACAATGAGCAGTTCTTC
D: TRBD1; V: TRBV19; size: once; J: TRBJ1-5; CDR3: CASLTGGVGQPQHF; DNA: TGTGCCAGCCTCACAGGGGGAGTGGGTCAGCCCCAGCATTTT
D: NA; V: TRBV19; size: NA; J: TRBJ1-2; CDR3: CASSIGGDHYGYTF; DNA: TGTGCCAGTAGTATCGGTGGGGATCACTATGGCTACACCTTC
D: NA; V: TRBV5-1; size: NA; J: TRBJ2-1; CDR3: CASSLIPGHSNEQFF; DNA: TGCGCCAGCAGCTTGATTCCGGGACATTCGAATGAGCAGTTCTTC
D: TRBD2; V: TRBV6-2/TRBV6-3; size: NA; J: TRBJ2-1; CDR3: CASSYEVGTSVNEQFF; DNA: TGTGCCAGCAGTTACGAAGTCGGGACTAGCGTCAATGAGCAGTTCTTC
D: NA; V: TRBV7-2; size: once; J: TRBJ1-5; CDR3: CASSLRQGNQPQHF; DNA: TGTGCCAGCAGCCTTAGACAGGGCAATCAGCCCCAGCATTTT
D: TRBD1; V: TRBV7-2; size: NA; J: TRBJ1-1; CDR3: CASSSGTVNTEAFF; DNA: TGTGCCAGCAGCTCAGGGACAGTGAACACTGAAGCTTTCTTT